The 17 T cell receptor beta chains reported below all come from one sample, sequenced in a study of cytomegalovirus exposure and HLA in healthy donors. PCR employed 60 Vbeta and 13 Jbeta primers. Some clones are missing from TCRdb's copy, which holds only in-frame ones; the method was immunoSEQ multiplex PCR. The table records 150,000 to 200,000 clones, over 70% of them present only once. Sequenced: PBMCs. The receptors shown here come from a woman under 30 in good health and CMV-seropositive.

Of note for this clone: One end of the junction varies from germline; a read error may be responsible. The V gene is TRBV7-2, the J gene TRBJ2-2; 9 bases fit TRBD2. CDR1 is SGHTA, CDR2 FQGNSA, per germline. The CDR3 loop spans 15 amino acids. The CDR3 sequence is CASSVIAGASGELFF. The CDR3 DNA reads as TGTGCCAGCAGCGTCATAGCGGGGGCCTCCGGGGAACTGTTTTTT.

The chain employs TRBV29-1 and TRBJ1-1; D remains unclear. The CDR3 has 13 amino acids. Deletions cut 4 bases from V and 6 bases from J, with 15 bases between. CDR1 is SQVTM and CDR2 is ANQGSEA in the germline V gene. In DNA, the CDR3 is TGCAGCGTTGGAGCAGGAACTTCCCCTGAAGCTTTCTTT. It yields the protein CSVGAGTSPEAFF.

This clone came up once. The chain combines TRBV4-1 with TRBJ2-5; D unclear. The germline V gene has CDR1 MGHRA and CDR2 YSYEKL. The germline V and J ends were trimmed by 1 base and 2 bases, with 11 bases remaining between them. The CDR3 loop spans 15 amino acids. The CDR3 nucleotides read TGCGCCAGCAGCCAAGCTGGGCTCCTACAAGAGACCCAGTACTTC. Translating it yields CASSQAGLLQETQYF.

The chain couples TRBV7-8 to TRBJ2-3, with TRBD2 matching over 8 bases. Trimming took 5 bases from V and 2 from J; bases not matched to a gene: 15. Germline V CDR1 and CDR2: SGHVS, FQNEAQ. The CDR3 length is 18 residues. The CDR3 nucleotides read TGTGCCAGCAGCCCCGAGGCCGCGACGGGGGGGACCACAGATACGCAGTATTTT. Amino acids: CASSPEAATGGTTDTQYF.

This sequence joins TRBV27 and TRBJ1-5, with D possibly matching TRBD1 (5 bases). The germline CDR1 and CDR2 sequences are MNHEY and SMNVEV (reference sequence). The CDR3 runs 13 residues. V gave up 6 bases and J gave up 6 bases, with 12 bases separating them. The CDR3 coding sequence is TGTGCCAGCAGATCAGGGCCAGGTCAGCCCCAGCATTTT. Protein sequence: CASRSGPGQPQHF.

The V and J genes are TRBV14 and TRBJ1-5; no clear D gene. CDR1 is SGHDN, CDR2 FVKESK, per germline. Trimming removed 0 bases from V and 7 bases from J, with 7 bases in between. The CDR3 spans 13 residues. The CDR3 reads CASSQDSSQPQHF. The DNA for the CDR3 is TGTGCCAGCAGCCAAGACAGTTCGCAGCCCCAGCATTTT.

The chain recombines TRBV30 with TRBJ2-7; D not resolved. The CDR3 consists of 14 residues. Germline loops: CDR1 GTSNPN, CDR2 SVGIG (reference sequence). Trimming shortened V by 8 bases and J by 4 bases, and 21 bases separated the two germline ends. This CDR3 is CAGTAGSYGYEQYF. CDR3 in DNA: TGTGCCGGAACCGCAGGCTCCTATGGATACGAGCAGTACTTC.

This sequence joins TRBV30 and TRBJ1-4; a possible D gene is TRBD1 (5 bases). This CDR3 is built from 13 residues. Trimming stripped 2 bases from V and 1 base from J, with 5 bases between. The germline V gene encodes CDR1 GTSNPN and CDR2 SVGIG (reference sequence). The CDR3 protein is CAWSTGTNEKLFF. The DNA for the CDR3 is TGTGCCTGGAGTACAGGAACTAATGAAAAACTGTTTTTT.

The rearrangement uses TRBV18 and TRBJ1-1; the D is unclear. Germline-derived CDR1 and CDR2 are KGHSH and LQKENI. V was cut by 1 base and J by 4 bases, with 10 bases left in between. CDR3 size: 14 residues. CDR3 nucleotide sequence: TGTGCCAGCTCACCACTTGCAGCGGCCACTGAAGCTTTCTTT. It is translated as CASSPLAAATEAFF.

The chain joins TRBV2 to TRBJ2-2; D gene uncertain. Trimming stripped 4 bases from V and 0 bases from J, with 6 bases between. Germline V lookup: CDR1 SNHLY, CDR2 FYNNEI. This CDR3 is 14 amino acids long. The CDR3 bases are TGTGCCAGCAGTGTAAGCCCGAACACCGGGGAGCTGTTTTTT. Protein: CASSVSPNTGELFF.

The chain links TRBV28 to TRBJ1-2; no clear D. Per germline, CDR1 MDHEN and CDR2 SYDVKM. The V and J ends lost 6 bases and 6 bases respectively, with 5 bases between them. This CDR3 is built from 10 residues. The chain's CDR3 is CASRLNGYTF. The CDR3 bases are TGTGCCAGCAGACTAAATGGCTACACCTTC.

V and J are TRBV28 and TRBJ2-2; maybe TRBD1 (5 bases). The CDR3 spans 13 residues. The germline V gene has CDR1 MDHEN and CDR2 SYDVKM. The V and J ends lost 2 bases and 8 bases respectively, with 9 bases between them. CDR3: CASSLQGAGELFF. As DNA, the CDR3 is TGTGCCAGCAGTTTACAGGGCGCGGGGGAGCTGTTTTTT. Drawing the rest from reference TRBV28 and TRBJ2-2, the complete variable domain is DVKVTQSSRYLVKRTGEKVFLECVQDMDHENMFWYRQDPGLGLRLIYFSYDVKMKEKGDIPEGYSVSREKKERFSLILESASTNQTSMYLCASSLQGAGELFFGEGSRLTVL.

This clone was counted once. This rearrangement joins TRBV15 to TRBJ1-1, with 7 bases aligning to TRBD1. CDR1 LNHNV and CDR2 YYDKDF come from the germline V gene (reference sequence). CDR3 size: 15 residues. Losses at the gene ends were 6 bases for V and 5 bases for J; bases not matched to a gene: 12. The CDR3 sequence is CATRKGAGGRTEAFF. In nucleotides, the CDR3 is TGTGCCACCAGGAAAGGTGCAGGGGGGAGGACTGAAGCTTTCTTT.

This chain uses TRBV5-6 with TRBJ2-1, with 8 bases aligning to TRBD1. The CDR3 consists of 14 residues. Germline CDR1 is SGHDT and CDR2 is YYEEEE. V lost 6 bases and J lost 0; bases outside the gene matches: 2. CDR3 region: CASKDRDSYNEQFF. The CDR3 coding sequence is TGTGCCAGCAAGGACAGGGACTCCTACAATGAGCAGTTCTTC.

This clone occurred a few times. The CDR3 DNA reads TGTGCCAGCAGCTTATATGGGGGGGGCGGGGCATTGTCGGGGGACAATGAGCAGTTCTTC. This gives the protein CASSLYGGGGALSGDNEQFF. The chain has TRBV7-8 and TRBJ2-1; D possibly corresponds to TRBD2 (7 bases). Trimming stripped 2 bases from V and 5 bases from J, with 28 bases between. Germline CDR1 is SGHVS and CDR2 is FQNEAQ. This CDR3 is 20 amino acids long.

The V and J genes are TRBV11-2 and TRBJ2-3; D remains ambiguous. The ends were cut back, 7 bases at V and 2 bases at J, with 16 bases in the middle. The CDR3 covers 15 residues. CDR1 and CDR2 (germline): SGHAT, FQNNGV. The CDR3 region has the DNA TGTGCCAGCAAGAGTGCCCTACTTCCCACAGATACGCAGTATTTT. Translation gives CASKSALLPTDTQYF.

This chain uses TRBV4-1 with TRBJ2-1; 7 positions agree with TRBD1. V shed 4 bases and J 4 bases; nucleotides not matched to a gene: 4. The CDR3 consists of 14 residues. Germline assignment: CDR1 MGHRA and CDR2 YSYEKL. CDR3 sequence: CASSRGTVYNEQFF. Written as DNA, the CDR3 is TGCGCCAGCAGCCGAGGGACAGTGTACAATGAGCAGTTCTTC.